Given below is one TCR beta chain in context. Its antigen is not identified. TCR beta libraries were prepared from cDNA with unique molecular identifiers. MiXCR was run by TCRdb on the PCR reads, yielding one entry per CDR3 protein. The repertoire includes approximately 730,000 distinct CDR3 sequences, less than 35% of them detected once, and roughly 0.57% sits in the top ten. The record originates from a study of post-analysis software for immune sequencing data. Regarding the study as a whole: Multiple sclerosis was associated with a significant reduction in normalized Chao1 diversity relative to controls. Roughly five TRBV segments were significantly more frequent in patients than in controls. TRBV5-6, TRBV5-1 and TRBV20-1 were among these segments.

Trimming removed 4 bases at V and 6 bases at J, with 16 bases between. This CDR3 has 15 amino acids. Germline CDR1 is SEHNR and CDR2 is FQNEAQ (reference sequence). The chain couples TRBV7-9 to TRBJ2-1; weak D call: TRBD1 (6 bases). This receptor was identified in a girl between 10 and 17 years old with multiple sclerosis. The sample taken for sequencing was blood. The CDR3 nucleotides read TGTGCCAGCAGCTCGCAGGGGTTTTTCGGCAATGAGCAGTTCTTC. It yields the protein CASSSQGFFGNEQFF.